This T cell receptor beta chain was found in a study of identifying expanded T cells in peripheral blood (dated by TCRdb to about 2019). With regard to the full study: Technical replicates were generated by sequencing separate aliquots of the same genomic DNA pool, and four replicates were compared pairwise. The study at large found these results: Across all healthy-donor time intervals, the beta-binomial model significantly lowered both the number of clones called differentially abundant and the false-positive rate. Between technical replicates the binomial model flagged approximately 1.3 differentially abundant clones, whereas over about 2 weeks the binomial model flagged about 15 and over roughly 4 weeks 19 to 20. In all healthy donors, the variance in clone template counts between samples taken roughly 14 days apart rose significantly as total template count increased. The authors expected that over much longer intervals, such as months to years, biological variance in healthy repertoires might increase even further.

TCRbeta CDR3 regions were profiled by bias-controlled multiplex PCR amplification of genomic DNA with the immunoSEQ Assay. The authors' pipeline ran thus. The absolute abundance of each unique TCRbeta CDR3 region was quantified after sequences were collapsed and filtered. Differential abundance was assessed using a binomial (Fisher-equivalent) model and a beta-binomial model in which time-dependent variance fitted from healthy donors was added. Any clone with fewer than 5 combined templates was excluded, and a clone was called differentially abundant if its Benjamini-Hochberg FDR was below 0.01. In the beta-binomial model, variance was expressed as a function of the total template count across the two samples, in the form v = (b*log(k)+a)^2. TCRdb provides this immuneACCESS table in a form limited to in-frame rearrangements. Some clones are lacking; in checked studies, under half of them reflect an unresolved V gene, and why the rest are absent is not known. V, J and clone size are those of that table, while D and trimming were read from the DNA. The table for this sample lists about 86,000 clones; 70% to 90% of them were counted only once. In total, the top ten clones hold 3.5% to 5.5% of the sample.

The CDR3 runs 13 residues from the cysteine to the phenylalanine. This entry keeps only the CDR3 DNA: 39 bases, framed from base 1. For CDR1 and CDR2, the germline V gene lists SGHDT and YYEEEE. Trimming removed 4 bases from V and 3 bases from J, leaving 11 bases between the germline ends. On this clone itself: What antigen it recognizes has not been identified. No much larger clone is present one base from it, and per-base qualities are unavailable.

During the collection period, no immune events, such as infections, were documented for the healthy donors. Time-dependent variance in a beta-binomial model of T-cell clone differential abundance was calibrated using healthy-donor blood repertoires as a training cohort. The training cohort comprised some 10 healthy donors, 3 female and 7 male. Donor ages ranged from 29 to 64 years, with an average of 43 years. Whole blood from each healthy donor was obtained from a commercial supplier and was collected at three time points around 2 weeks apart. Genomic DNA was extracted from unsorted whole blood for immunosequencing.

This clonotype was sampled from a person aged 18 to 75 in good health. Sample: blood. The rearranged segments are TRBV5-6 and TRBJ2-7, with the D assignment possibly TRBD1 or TRBD2, given 5 matching bases for each. The DNA is TGTGCCAGCAGCCCTTGGGGGTACTACGAGCAGTACTTC. Its amino acids are CASSPWGYYEQYF.